Listed here are 2 T cell receptor beta chains from one sample, sequenced in a study of regulatory T cells in long-lasting Graves disease. Sequencing libraries for TCR beta were prepared with iRepertoire HTBI primers and Arm-PCR of CDR3 regions. Via MiXCR, TCRdb re-called the multiplex PCR reads, giving one row per CDR3 protein. The table lists roughly 430,000 distinct CDR3 sequences, 20% to 25% of them singletons. The time point denotes: persistent/refractory GD, antithyroid drugs over 5 years with positive TRAb. PBMC RNA served as the TCR library source. The sequences come from peripheral blood mononuclear cells (PBMCs), collected when the disease was refractory, from a patient treated with antithyroid drugs. The receptors stem from a female donor with Graves disease.

The CDR3 DNA reads as TGTGCCAGCTCGTTCACTTATGGGGCCAACGTCCTGACTTTC. Protein: CASSFTYGANVLTF. The genes are TRBV7-9 and TRBJ2-6; no reliable D call. Trimming took 8 bases from V and 3 from J, leaving 11 bases between them. From germline, CDR1 is SEHNR and CDR2 FQNEAQ (reference sequence). The CDR3 extends over 14 amino acids.

This clonotype was observed a handful of times. The gene calls are TRBV7-9 and TRBJ2-1, with D perhaps matching TRBD2 (5 bases). Trimming left V 5 bases short and J 7 bases short, with 12 bases between. Germline V gene lookup returns CDR1 SEHNR and CDR2 FQNEAQ (reference sequence). CDR3 length: 13 residues. The CDR3 is CASSAPGGNEQFF. The CDR3 region has the DNA TGTGCCAGCAGCGCCCCCGGCGGGAATGAGCAGTTCTTC.